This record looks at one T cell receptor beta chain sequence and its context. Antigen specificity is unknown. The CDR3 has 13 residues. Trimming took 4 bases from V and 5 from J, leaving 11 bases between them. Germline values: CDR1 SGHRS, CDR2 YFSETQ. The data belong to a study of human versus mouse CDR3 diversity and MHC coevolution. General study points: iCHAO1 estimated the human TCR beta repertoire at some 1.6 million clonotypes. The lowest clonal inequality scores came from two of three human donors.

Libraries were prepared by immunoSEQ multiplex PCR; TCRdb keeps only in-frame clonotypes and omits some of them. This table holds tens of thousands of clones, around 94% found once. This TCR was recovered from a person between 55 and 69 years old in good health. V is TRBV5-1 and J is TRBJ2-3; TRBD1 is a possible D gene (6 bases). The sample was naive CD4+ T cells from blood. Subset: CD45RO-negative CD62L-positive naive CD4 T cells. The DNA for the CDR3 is TGCGCCAGCAGCCCTCTACAGGGAGATACGCAGTATTTT. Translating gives CASSPLQGDTQYF.